The 24 T cell receptor beta chains below come from one sample, sequenced in a study of cytomegalovirus exposure and HLA in healthy donors (dated by TCRdb to about 2017). Libraries were prepared through the immunoSEQ multiplex PCR assay. For the multiplex PCR, a mixture combining 60 forward primers for TCR Vbeta segments and 13 reverse primers for TCR Jbeta segments was used. The source is immuneACCESS, and TCRdb retained only in-frame sequences with V and J called. Part of the clones is not carried over; for the studies checked, unresolved V genes explain less than half of this, and the remainder is unexplained. The sample data list about 130,000 clones, and around 75% of these were observed just once. More than 2.5% of the sample rests with the top ten. Sequenced input: PBMCs. Receptor source: a woman between 45 and 65 years old in good health and CMV-seronegative.

V usage is TRBV7-9 and J usage is TRBJ2-4; 7 nucleotides line up with TRBD2. This CDR3 has 16 amino acids. V trimming: 5 bases; J trimming: 0 bases; junction bases outside the gene matches: 7. The germline V gene has CDR1 SEHNR and CDR2 FQNEAQ (reference sequence). The CDR3 DNA follows: TGTGCCAGCAGCGGAACGGCGGGAGCAGCCAAAAACATTCAGTACTTC. Translated: CASSGTAGAAKNIQYF.

This rearrangement joins TRBV7-9 to TRBJ2-1; D may be TRBD2 (6 bases). This CDR3 is built from 13 residues. Trimming left V 4 bases short and J 7 bases short, with 11 bases between. Germline lookup yields CDR1 SEHNR and CDR2 FQNEAQ (reference sequence). This CDR3 is CASSSRDLNEQFF. CDR3 in DNA: TGTGCCAGCAGCTCCAGGGACTTGAATGAGCAGTTCTTC.

The rearrangement joins TRBV14 to TRBJ2-1; D is perhaps TRBD2 (5 bases). The germline CDR1 and CDR2 sequences are SGHDN and FVKESK. The CDR3 loop spans 14 amino acids. Trimming removed 3 bases at V and 5 bases at J, with 11 bases between. CDR3 nucleotide sequence: TGTGCCAGCAGCCATAGCGCCCGAGACAATGAGCAGTTCTTC. This gives the protein CASSHSARDNEQFF.

The gene calls are TRBV7-2 and TRBJ2-1, with 9 nucleotides matching TRBD2. Unmatched junction bases numbered 10, after V lost 1 base and J lost 9 bases. The length of the CDR3 is 16 residues. Germline V gene sequence: CDR1 SGHTA, CDR2 FQGNSA. The CDR3 reads CASSLGRASGKVEQFF. The CDR3 bases are TGTGCCAGCAGCTTAGGCCGGGCTAGCGGGAAAGTTGAGCAGTTCTTC.

The chain uses TRBV7-6 and TRBJ1-3; tentative D call: TRBD1 (6 bases). Germline assignment: CDR1 SGHVS and CDR2 FNYEAQ. This CDR3 contains 15 residues. V was cut by 6 bases and J by 1 base, with 13 bases left in between. In DNA, the CDR3 is TGTGCCAGCAGTTCGCTACAGGGATCTGGAAACACCATATATTTT. Its protein product is CASSSLQGSGNTIYF.

This chain uses TRBV11-2 with TRBJ2-2, with D maybe TRBD2 (5 bases). This CDR3 has 14 residues. Per the germline V gene, CDR1 is SGHAT and CDR2 is FQNNGV. V lost 5 bases to trimming and J lost 2 bases, with 9 bases between them. In DNA, the CDR3 is TGTGCCAGCAGCCACGGGGTAAACACCGGGGAGCTGTTTTTT. Translating gives CASSHGVNTGELFF.

V is TRBV28 and J is TRBJ1-2; perhaps TRBD1 as D (5 bases). The CDR3 has 15 residues. V lost 3 bases and J 4 bases, leaving 15 bases between the germline ends. The germline V gene encodes CDR1 MDHEN and CDR2 SYDVKM. The CDR3 region is CASSFLGGKRYGYTF. The CDR3 coding sequence is TGTGCCAGCAGTTTCCTGGGGGGGAAACGCTATGGCTACACCTTC.

A note on this clone: A junction end diverges from the germline sequence, so it may reflect a read error. This chain connects TRBV7-9 to TRBJ2-1; maybe TRBD2 (6 bases). The V gene's germline CDR1 is SEHNR and CDR2 FQNEAQ (reference sequence). This CDR3 contains 15 residues. CDR3 amino acids: CSSSLASAQKNEQFF. CDR3 sequence (DNA): TGTTCCAGCAGCCTAGCTAGCGCCCAAAAGAATGAGCAGTTCTTC.

This chain joins TRBV6-1 and TRBJ2-7; no clear D. Germline V gene sequence: CDR1 MNHNS, CDR2 SASEGT. Trimming cost V 2 bases and J 3 bases, with 11 bases left between them. The CDR3 is 14 amino acids. Here the CDR3 DNA reads TGTGCCAGCAGTGAAATCAGGCTCTACTACGAGCAGTACTTC. It codes for CASSEIRLYYEQYF.

For the CDR3, the DNA is TGTGCAGCAAGGACAGCAGGCCTCTACGAGCAGTACTTC. The encoded protein is CAARTAGLYEQYF. The V and J genes are TRBV30 and TRBJ2-7; tentatively, D is TRBD1 (6 bases). The germline V gene has CDR1 GTSNPN and CDR2 SVGIG (reference sequence). The CDR3 is 13 residues long.

The J gene is TRBJ1-4, the V gene TRBV2; D not certain. V was shortened by 1 base and J by 4 bases, with 10 bases between the two germline ends. Germline V lookup: CDR1 SNHLY, CDR2 FYNNEI. CDR3 length: 15 residues. CDR3 in DNA: TGTGCCAGCAGTGAAGACGTGCGAAATAATGAAAAACTGTTTTTT. Amino acids: CASSEDVRNNEKLFF. The variable domain in full, completed from reference TRBV2 and TRBJ1-4, reads EPEVTQTPSHQVTQMGQEVILRCVPISNHLYFYWYRQILGQKVEFLVSFYNNEISEKSEIFDDQFSVERPDGSNFTLKIRSTKLEDSAMYFCASSEDVRNNEKLFFGSGTQLSVL.

This rearrangement joins TRBV28 to TRBJ2-5; 7 bases line up with TRBD2. Per the germline V gene, CDR1 is MDHEN and CDR2 is SYDVKM. The CDR3 extends over 15 amino acids. V shed 3 bases, J shed 3 bases, and the junction held 7 bases outside the gene matches. The CDR3 coding sequence is TGTGCCAGCAGTTTGGGGGGGAGGAGGGAAGAGACCCAGTACTTC. This sequence encodes CASSLGGRREETQYF.

The CDR3 nucleotides read TGTGCCAGCCAAATAGCGGGAGGGCCGACAGATACGCAGTATTTT. This sequence encodes CASQIAGGPTDTQYF. The rearrangement joins TRBV18 to TRBJ2-3, with TRBD2 matching over 11 bases. V gave up 8 bases and J gave up 3 bases; unmatched junction bases: 7. The CDR3 is 15 residues long. Germline assignment: CDR1 KGHSH and CDR2 LQKENI.

This clone was picked up a small number of times. The J gene is TRBJ1-1, the V gene TRBV18, with 8 bases aligning to TRBD1. Germline V lookup: CDR1 KGHSH, CDR2 LQKENI. This CDR3 contains 15 residues. V lost 3 bases and J lost 1; bases outside the gene matches: 4. The DNA of the CDR3 is TGTGCCAGCTCACCCGGGACAGGTGAGAACACTGAAGCTTTCTTT. The encoded protein is CASSPGTGENTEAFF.

The CDR3 nucleotides are TGTGCCAGCAGCTTTGCAGGGCAAGAGACCCAGTACTTC. Protein: CASSFAGQETQYF. This chain links TRBV7-3 with TRBJ2-5; tentatively, D is TRBD1 (5 bases). The length of the CDR3 is 13 residues. Germline V gene lookup returns CDR1 SGHTA and CDR2 FQGTGA. The ends were cut back, 3 bases at V and 2 bases at J, with 7 bases in the middle.

The chain uses TRBV18 and TRBJ2-5; TRBD1 matches 7 bases. The end of the DNA fits TRBJ2-7 better, so the J call may be wrong. CDR3 size: 13 residues. The germline V gene encodes CDR1 KGHSH and CDR2 LQKENI. The CDR3 region is CASSPYRGDEQYF. The CDR3 coding sequence is TGTGCCAGCTCACCATACAGGGGAGACGAGCAGTACTTC.

The sample holds a few counts of this clone. CDR3 in DNA: TGTGCCAGCATGGACTCGTTCTCTACGCAGTATTTT. Translating gives CASMDSFSTQYF. The chain uses TRBV28 and TRBJ2-3, with TRBD2 as a possible D gene (5 bases). Germline lookup yields CDR1 MDHEN and CDR2 SYDVKM. The CDR3 sequence is 12 residues long. Between the trimmed V and J ends, which lost 7 bases and 8 bases, there was a span of 13 bases.

The CDR3 DNA reads TGTGCCAGTAGGGCAGCGGGAGGTCGGTCCGGGGAGCTGTTTTTT. Amino acids: CASRAAGGRSGELFF. The V and J genes are TRBV19 and TRBJ2-2; 9 bases map to TRBD2. CDR3 size: 15 residues. J gave up 6 bases and V 6 bases, and 8 bases lay outside the gene matches. Germline V gene sequence: CDR1 LNHDA, CDR2 SQIVND (reference sequence).

The J gene is TRBJ2-3, the V gene TRBV4-2; 10 nucleotides align to TRBD2. The CDR3 has 16 residues. Per the germline V gene, CDR1 is LGHNA and CDR2 is YNFKEQ. V lost 4 bases to trimming and J lost 2 bases; unmatched junction nucleotides: 6. The chain's CDR3 is CASSLGTSEYTDTQYF. CDR3 DNA: TGTGCCAGCAGCCTAGGGACTAGCGAGTACACAGATACGCAGTATTTT.

The V gene is TRBV6-1, the J gene TRBJ1-2; 7 nucleotides match TRBD1. This CDR3 has 15 amino acids. CDR1 and CDR2 (germline): MNHNS, SASEGT. The V segment lost 8 bases and the J segment 2 bases; nucleotides outside the gene matches: 11. The DNA of the CDR3 is TGTGCCAGCCAGACGCTGACGACAGGGAACTATGGCTACACCTTC. It is translated as CASQTLTTGNYGYTF.

There are a few counts of this clone. The V and J genes are TRBV6-4 and TRBJ1-2; D uncertain. V lost 2 bases and J lost 4, with 8 bases in between. Germline assignment: CDR1 MRHNA and CDR2 SNTAGT. This CDR3 region has 13 residues. The chain's CDR3 is CASSDLGSYGYTF. The CDR3, as DNA: TGTGCCAGCAGTGACCTAGGCAGCTATGGCTACACCTTC.

The chain joins TRBV9 to TRBJ2-1, with 8 bases identical to TRBD2. CDR1 and CDR2 (germline): SGDLS, YYNGEE. The CDR3 covers 13 residues. The ends lost 0 bases at V and 8 bases at J; junction bases unmatched: 1. CDR3 coding DNA: TGTGCCAGCAGCGTAGCGGGAGGGCATGAGCAGTTCTTC. It yields the protein CASSVAGGHEQFF.

The chain joins TRBV7-8 to TRBJ2-3; D unclear. The V gene lost 10 bases and the J gene lost 2 bases, with 13 bases spanning the gap. The CDR3 runs to 13 residues. The V gene's germline CDR1 is SGHVS and CDR2 FQNEAQ. The chain's CDR3 is CAINRDNTDTQYF. The DNA for the CDR3 is TGTGCCATCAACCGAGACAACACAGATACGCAGTATTTT.

The chain links TRBV4-3 to TRBJ2-7, with 9 positions matching TRBD2. The CDR3 has 15 residues. V gave up 0 bases and J gave up 5 bases; unmatched junction bases: 5. Germline V gene sequence: CDR1 LGHNA, CDR2 YSLEER. CDR3: CASSQDQAGGDEQYF. CDR3 sequence (DNA): TGCGCCAGCAGCCAAGACCAAGCGGGAGGTGACGAGCAGTACTTC.